This T cell receptor (beta chain) comes out of a study of blood T cell repertoires in COVID-19. Germline V lookup: CDR1 SGHRS, CDR2 YFSETQ. Losses at the gene ends were 4 bases for V and 0 bases for J; bases not matched to a gene: 4. CDR3 size: 16 residues. In the original workflow: Counts of nucleated cells, estimated from reference gene primer amplification, were obtained. This table comes from immunoSEQ multiplex PCR, and its TCRdb copy is limited to in-frame clones, with some not included. Clone size and the V and J calls come from that table; the DNA yielded D and trimming. The sample lists approximately 250,000 clones, around 90% occurring once.

This clonotype originated in a woman between 55 and 75 years old in a cohort exposed to, infected with or recovered from COVID-19 (not recorded which). V usage is TRBV5-1 and J usage is TRBJ2-1, with 10 bases aligning to TRBD2. The sequenced material came from PBMCs or T cells enriched from blood (not recorded which). CDR3 sequence (DNA): TGCGCCAGCAGCCCGGCTAGCGGGAGCTCCTACAATGAGCAGTTCTTC. The encoded protein is CASSPASGSSYNEQFF.